These 27 T cell receptor beta chains share one sample of origin, sequenced in a study of blood T cell repertoires in COVID-19. Some clones are missing from TCRdb's copy, which holds only in-frame ones; the method was immunoSEQ multiplex PCR. This table has roughly 250,000 clones, 82% appearing once. Sequenced material: peripheral blood. The receptor source for this set is a woman of 80 years or more with active or convalescent COVID-19.

The genes are TRBV28 and TRBJ2-7, with a weak D call TRBD1 (6 bases). CDR1 MDHEN and CDR2 SYDVKM come from the germline V gene. V was shortened by 2 bases and J by 7 bases, with 18 bases between the two germline ends. CDR3 length: 15 amino acids. The CDR3 sequence: CASSLSSQGFGEQYF. The CDR3 bases are TGTGCCAGCAGTTTAAGTTCACAGGGTTTTGGGGAGCAGTACTTC.

The V call is TRBV5-1, the J call TRBJ2-7; possible D gene TRBD2, 6 bases. The CDR3 is 15 residues long. Looked up from germline, CDR1 is SGHRS and CDR2 is YFSETQ. The V end was cut by 3 bases, the J end by 4 bases, with 17 bases between. The CDR3, as DNA: TGCGCCAGCAGCTCCAATAGCGGAGGCATATACGAGCAGTACTTC. This encodes CASSSNSGGIYEQYF.

The chain recombines TRBV28 with TRBJ1-4; 7 bases are shared with TRBD1. CDR1 is MDHEN and CDR2 is SYDVKM in the germline V gene. After removal of 8 bases from V and 5 bases from J, the junction contained 2 bases not matched to a gene. CDR3 length: 12 residues. CDR3 nucleotides: TGTGCCAGCGAGACAGGGAATGAAAAACTGTTTTTT. Its protein is CASETGNEKLFF.

There are a few counts of this clone. This CDR3 reads CASSPRGGNTEAFF. CDR3 DNA: TGCGCCAGCAGCCCTAGGGGGGGAAACACTGAAGCTTTCTTT. This chain uses TRBV5-1 with TRBJ1-1; a weak D match, TRBD1 (6 bases). This CDR3 has 14 residues. The V and J ends lost 4 bases and 2 bases respectively, with 12 bases between them. The germline V gene encodes CDR1 SGHRS and CDR2 YFSETQ. The full variable domain, completed using reference TRBV5-1 and TRBJ1-1, is KAGVTQTPRYLIKTRGQQVTLSCSPISGHRSVSWYQQTPGQGLQFLFEYFSETQRNKGNFPGRFSGRQFSNSRSEMNVSTLELGDSALYLCASSPRGGNTEAFFGQGTRLTVV.

The genes are TRBV21-1 and TRBJ2-5; TRBD2, the table's D call, was not compared with the DNA. TRBV21-1 constitutes a pseudogene. CDR3 length equals 18 residues. Here the CDR3 DNA reads TGTGCCAGCAGCAAACGGACTAGCGGGAGACTTTGCCAAGAGACCCAGTACTTC. Translation gives CASSKRTSGRLCQETQYF.

The chain couples TRBV6-5 to TRBJ1-3, with D unresolved. This CDR3 region has 13 residues. V lost 6 bases to trimming and J lost 0 bases, with 6 bases between them. Germline-derived CDR1 and CDR2 are MNHEY and SVGAGI. The CDR3 loop reads CASRTSSGNTIYF. The CDR3 nucleotides read TGTGCCAGCAGAACTTCCTCTGGAAACACCATATATTTT.

The chain joins TRBV2 to TRBJ2-7; D may be TRBD1 (6 bases). Germline assignment: CDR1 SNHLY and CDR2 FYNNEI. V lost 4 bases, J lost 12 bases, and 19 bases lay in between. There are 13 residues in the CDR3. The CDR3 DNA is TGTGCCAGCAGTGTTATCGACAGGTCCGCAGCGTACTTC. It yields the protein CASSVIDRSAAYF.

The J gene is TRBJ1-4, the V gene TRBV28; no reliable D call. Germline-derived CDR1 and CDR2 are MDHEN and SYDVKM. V gave up 6 bases and J gave up 8 bases, with 7 bases separating them. CDR3 length: 11 amino acids. CDR3 bases: TGTGCCAGCAGGTCACTAGAAAAACTGTTTTTT. Its protein is CASRSLEKLFF.

The chain links TRBV5-1 to TRBJ2-5, with TRBD1 identical over 9 bases. Trimming took 4 bases from V and 5 from J; bases not matched to a gene: 9. Germline CDR1 is SGHRS and CDR2 is YFSETQ. The CDR3 length is 15 residues. CDR3 loop: CASSSSGTGIETQYF. The CDR3 DNA reads TGCGCCAGCAGCAGCTCCGGGACAGGGATTGAGACCCAGTACTTC.

This chain uses TRBV30 with TRBJ1-2; D is possibly TRBD1 (5 bases). Trimming removed 0 bases from V and 9 bases from J, with 17 bases in between. Germline-derived CDR1 and CDR2 are GTSNPN and SVGIG (reference sequence). CDR3 size: 14 residues. CDR3 sequence reads: CAWSVPGGFLSYTF. The CDR3 region has the DNA TGTGCCTGGAGTGTACCGGGGGGTTTTTTGAGCTACACCTTC.

The rearrangement uses TRBV5-4 and TRBJ2-5, with 7 bases aligning to TRBD2. CDR1 is SGHNT, CDR2 YYREEE, per germline (reference sequence). The CDR3 loop spans 13 amino acids. V shed 3 bases, J shed 5 bases, and the junction held 4 bases outside the gene matches. CDR3 nucleotides: TGTGCCAGCAGCTGGGGGGGAACGGAGACCCAGTACTTC. It codes for CASSWGGTETQYF.

The CDR3 sequence is CASSPPLGTGGEGTQYF. The CDR3, as DNA: TGCGCCAGCAGCCCTCCCTTAGGGACAGGGGGCGAGGGGACCCAGTACTTC. The chain combines TRBV4-1 with TRBJ2-5; 12 bases fit TRBD1. V trimming: 4 bases; J trimming: 7 bases; junction bases outside the gene matches: 13. Germline V CDR1 and CDR2: MGHRA, YSYEKL. This CDR3 contains 17 residues.

This chain uses TRBV3-1 (or the pseudogene TRBV3-2) with TRBJ1-5; D is ambiguous. V was pared by 5 bases and J by 9 bases, with 11 bases between. Germline assignment: CDR1 LGHDT and CDR2 YNNKEL (reference sequence). The CDR3 length is 12 residues. This CDR3 is CASSFSDGPQHF. The CDR3 DNA is TGTGCCAGCAGCTTCTCAGATGGGCCCCAGCATTTT.

V and J are TRBV2 and TRBJ2-7, with 9 nucleotides matching TRBD1. Losses at the gene ends were 5 bases for V and 7 bases for J; bases not matched to a gene: 6. Germline lookup yields CDR1 SNHLY and CDR2 FYNNEI. The CDR3 contains 13 residues. This CDR3 reads CASSPDRGGEQYF. In DNA, the CDR3 is TGTGCCAGCAGTCCGGACAGGGGAGGGGAGCAGTACTTC. The complete variable domain, with remaining parts taken from reference TRBV2 and TRBJ2-7, reads EPEVTQTPSHQVTQMGQEVILRCVPISNHLYFYWYRQILGQKVEFLVSFYNNEISEKSEIFDDQFSVERPDGSNFTLKIRSTKLEDSAMYFCASSPDRGGEQYFGPGTRLTVT.

The J gene is TRBJ1-2, the V gene TRBV4-2; 8 nucleotides align to TRBD1. V was clipped by 3 bases and J by 7 bases; unmatched bases: 7. The CDR3 contains 14 residues. The V gene's germline CDR1 is LGHNA and CDR2 YNFKEQ. As DNA, the CDR3 is TGTGCCAGCAGCCAGGGTATTGGGACAGGTGGCTACACCTTC. Residues: CASSQGIGTGGYTF.

The chain combines TRBV4-1 with TRBJ2-1; no reliable D call. CDR3 length equals 17 residues. Per germline, CDR1 MGHRA and CDR2 YSYEKL. The V end was cut by 1 base, the J end by 0 bases, with 13 bases between. The CDR3 region has the DNA TGCGCCAGCAGCCAAGCTACGGCGGCGAGCTCCTACAATGAGCAGTTCTTC. Translated: CASSQATAASSYNEQFF.

V is TRBV18 and J is TRBJ1-1; 8 bases are a match to TRBD1. CDR1 is KGHSH and CDR2 is LQKENI in the germline V gene. The CDR3 runs 15 residues. V lost 3 bases, J lost 1 base, and 4 bases stayed unmatched. The CDR3 nucleotides are TGTGCCAGCTCACCTCCGGGACAGGCGAACACTGAAGCTTTCTTT. Translated: CASSPPGQANTEAFF.

The gene calls are TRBV28 and TRBJ1-6; 9 positions agree with TRBD1. Germline trimming cut 6 bases from V and 7 bases from J; bases unmatched to any gene: 7. This CDR3 is built from 15 residues. Per germline, CDR1 MDHEN and CDR2 SYDVKM. This CDR3 is CASRGQGESNSPLHF. The CDR3 bases are TGTGCCAGCAGGGGACAGGGCGAGTCGAATTCACCCCTCCACTTT.

The chain couples TRBV3-1 (or the pseudogene TRBV3-2) to TRBJ2-7; 9 bases align to TRBD2. V gave up 0 bases and J gave up 3 bases; unmatched junction bases: 3. Germline-derived CDR1 and CDR2 are LGHDT and YNNKEL (reference sequence). The CDR3 runs 15 residues. The CDR3 sequence: CASSQEGTSYYEQYF. The CDR3 DNA reads TGTGCCAGCAGCCAAGAGGGGACTAGCTACTACGAGCAGTACTTC.

This CDR3 reads CATSRADQETQYF. CDR3 bases: TGTGCCACCAGCAGAGCAGACCAAGAGACCCAGTACTTC. This chain links TRBV15 with TRBJ2-5; D gene ambiguous. This CDR3 has 13 residues. Germline CDR1 and CDR2: LNHNV and YYDKDF (reference sequence). The germline V and J ends were trimmed by 1 base and 0 bases, with 3 bases remaining between them.

The chain employs TRBV19 and TRBJ2-1, with 7 bases identical to TRBD1. This CDR3 has 16 residues. CDR1 and CDR2 (germline): LNHDA, SQIVND (reference sequence). The trim removed 7 bases at V and 5 bases at J, leaving 14 bases unmatched. CDR3 nucleotide sequence: TGTGCCAGTACCACGGGCCCGAGGGGGCCACACAATGAGCAGTTCTTC. Protein: CASTTGPRGPHNEQFF.

The J gene is TRBJ2-5, the V gene TRBV5-1; 12 nucleotides agree with TRBD1. This CDR3 has 14 residues. Unmatched junction bases numbered 3, after V lost 7 bases and J lost 2 bases. The germline V gene has CDR1 SGHRS and CDR2 YFSETQ. The DNA for the CDR3 is TGCGCCAGCGCGGGACAGGGGGCTCAAGAGACCCAGTACTTC. It encodes CASAGQGAQETQYF.

The table lists this clone with a few counts. The chain links TRBV28 to TRBJ2-7, with TRBD1 identical over 8 bases. This CDR3 has 15 amino acids. Germline CDR1 is MDHEN and CDR2 is SYDVKM. V lost 5 bases to trimming and J lost 2 bases; unmatched junction nucleotides: 8. The CDR3 nucleotides are TGTGCCAGCAGTCCCATCGGGACAGGTGCCTACGAGCAGTACTTC. Protein: CASSPIGTGAYEQYF.

The rearrangement links TRBV11-2 to TRBJ1-1; D gene ambiguous. This CDR3 contains 14 residues. Per germline, CDR1 SGHAT and CDR2 FQNNGV. V was clipped by 1 base and J by 5 bases, with 11 bases between them. CDR3 in DNA: TGTGCCAGCAGCTTAGGGGCCTCCACAACTGAAGCTTTCTTT. It is translated as CASSLGASTTEAFF.

The rearrangement joins TRBV18 to TRBJ1-6; 8 bases are a match to TRBD1. V was pared by 6 bases and J by 5 bases, with 3 bases of the junction left unmatched. This CDR3 region has 14 residues. CDR1 is KGHSH, CDR2 LQKENI, per germline. For the CDR3, the DNA is TGTGCCAGCTCGCGACAGGGGAATAATTCACCCCTCCACTTT. Translating gives CASSRQGNNSPLHF.

The chain combines TRBV27 with TRBJ1-5, with D unresolved. This CDR3 spans 16 amino acids. Germline CDR1 and CDR2: MNHEY and SMNVEV (reference sequence). V lost 1 base, J lost 1 base, and 11 bases lay in between. The CDR3 region is CASSLWGGLSNQPQHF. The CDR3 region has the DNA TGTGCCAGCAGTTTATGGGGAGGGTTGAGCAATCAGCCCCAGCATTTT.

The V gene is TRBV5-1, the J gene TRBJ2-1; possibly TRBD1 for D (5 bases). This CDR3 has 16 residues. CDR1 SGHRS and CDR2 YFSETQ come from the germline V gene. Trimming stripped 0 bases from V and 6 bases from J, with 16 bases between. In nucleotides, the CDR3 is TGCGCCAGCAGCTTGGTGGCAGGGCCTACTGCCAATGAGCAGTTCTTC. Its translation: CASSLVAGPTANEQFF.